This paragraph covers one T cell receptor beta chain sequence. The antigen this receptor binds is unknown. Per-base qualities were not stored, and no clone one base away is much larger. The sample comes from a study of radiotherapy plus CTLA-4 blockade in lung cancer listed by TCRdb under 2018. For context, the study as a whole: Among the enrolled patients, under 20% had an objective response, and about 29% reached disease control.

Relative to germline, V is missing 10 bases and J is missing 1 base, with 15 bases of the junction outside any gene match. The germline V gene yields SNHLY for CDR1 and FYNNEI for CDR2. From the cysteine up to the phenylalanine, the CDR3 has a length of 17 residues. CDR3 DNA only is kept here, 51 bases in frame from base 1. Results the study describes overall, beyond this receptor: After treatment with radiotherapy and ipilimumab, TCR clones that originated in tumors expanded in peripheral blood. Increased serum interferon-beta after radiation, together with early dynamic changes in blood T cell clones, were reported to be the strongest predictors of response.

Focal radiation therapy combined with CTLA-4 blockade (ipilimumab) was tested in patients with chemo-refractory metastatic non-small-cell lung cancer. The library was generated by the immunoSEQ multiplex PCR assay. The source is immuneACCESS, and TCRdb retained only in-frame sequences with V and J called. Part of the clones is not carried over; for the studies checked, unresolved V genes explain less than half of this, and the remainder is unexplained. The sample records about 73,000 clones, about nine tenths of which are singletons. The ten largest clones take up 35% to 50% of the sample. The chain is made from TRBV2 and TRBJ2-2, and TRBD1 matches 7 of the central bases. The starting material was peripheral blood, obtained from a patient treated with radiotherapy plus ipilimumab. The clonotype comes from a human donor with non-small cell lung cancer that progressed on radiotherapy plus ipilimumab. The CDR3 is CATQTGRDILNTGELFF. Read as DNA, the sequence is TGTGCCACACAGACAGGGCGCGATATATTGAACACCGGGGAGCTGTTTTTT.